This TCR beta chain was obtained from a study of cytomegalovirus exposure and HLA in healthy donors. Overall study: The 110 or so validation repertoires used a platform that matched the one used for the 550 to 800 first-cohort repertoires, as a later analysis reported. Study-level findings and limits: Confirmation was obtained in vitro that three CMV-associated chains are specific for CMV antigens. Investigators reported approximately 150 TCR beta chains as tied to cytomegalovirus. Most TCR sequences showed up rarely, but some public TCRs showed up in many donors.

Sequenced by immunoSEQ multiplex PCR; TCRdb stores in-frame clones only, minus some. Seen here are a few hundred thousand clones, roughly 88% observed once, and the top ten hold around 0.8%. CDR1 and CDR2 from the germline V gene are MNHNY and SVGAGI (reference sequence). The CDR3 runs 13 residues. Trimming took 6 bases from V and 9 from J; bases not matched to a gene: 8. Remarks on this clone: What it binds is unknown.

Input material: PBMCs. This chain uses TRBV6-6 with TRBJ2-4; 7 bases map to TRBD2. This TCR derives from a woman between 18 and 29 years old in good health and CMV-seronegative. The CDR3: CASSPTSLGIQYF. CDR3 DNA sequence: TGTGCCAGCAGCCCGACTAGCTTGGGCATTCAGTACTTC.